Listed below are T cell receptor beta chains from one sample, sequenced in a study of metastatic and nonmetastatic thyroid tumors. TCRdb re-processed the PCR reads through MiXCR. The sample yields around 22,000 clones, about 22% seen once. The sequenced sample was tumor tissue. The origin of the receptors is a female donor with papillary thyroid cancer or a benign thyroid nodule (not recorded which). Some clones in this sample may be carry-over from other donors' samples. CDR3s include the opening cysteine and the closing phenylalanine or tryptophan. The order of the fields is V gene, J gene, clone size, D gene, CDR3 protein, CDR3 DNA. D genes are given only for firm matches. Clone size is shown for a subset of rows, as once, few, many or a class of expanded clone.

TRBV7-7,TRBJ2-3,.,.,CASSLEGVDTQYF,TGTGCTAGCAGCTTAGAAGGGGTAGATACGCAGTATTTT
TRBV20-1,TRBJ2-1,.,TRBD2,CSARTSVDYNEQFF,TGCAGTGCTAGGACTAGCGTCGACTACAATGAGCAGTTCTTC
TRBV20-1,TRBJ2-7,.,TRBD1,CSANDRGFDEQYF,TGCAGTGCAAATGACAGGGGGTTCGACGAGCAGTACTTC
TRBV7-9,TRBJ2-7,many,.,CASSSSRGLVYEQYF,TGTGCCAGCAGCTCTTCCCGTGGACTGGTCTACGAGCAGTACTTC
TRBV9,TRBJ2-7,.,TRBD2,CASSHSSGSPGEQYF,TGTGCCAGCAGTCACTCTAGCGGGAGTCCCGGCGAGCAGTACTTC
TRBV6-1,TRBJ2-7,.,TRBD2,CASIRTSGGSYEQYF,TGTGCTAGCATCCGGACTAGCGGGGGCTCCTACGAGCAGTACTTC
TRBV5-1,TRBJ1-3,few,.,CACSAGTWGNTIYF,TGCGCCTGCAGCGCAGGGACATGGGGAAACACCATATATTTT
TRBV6-1,TRBJ2-7,many,.,CASRMASGGGRGYEQYF,TGTGCCAGCAGGATGGCCTCCGGAGGGGGGCGTGGGTACGAGCAGTACTTC
TRBV12-3/TRBV12-4,TRBJ2-1,few,.,CASSLYGVFYNEQFF,TGTGCCAGCAGTTTATATGGGGTTTTCTACAATGAGCAGTTCTTC
TRBV12-3/TRBV12-4,TRBJ1-2,.,.,CASRRKLDGYGYTF,TGTGCCAGCAGGAGAAAACTGGACGGCTATGGCTACACCTTC
TRBV6-1,TRBJ1-1,.,.,CASSERWGADTEAFF,TGTGCCAGCAGTGAGAGGTGGGGCGCTGACACTGAAGCTTTCTTT
TRBV6-6,TRBJ2-2,many,TRBD2,CASSYSGGFEASTGELFF,TGTGCCAGCAGTTACTCGGGAGGGTTTGAGGCTAGCACCGGGGAGCTGTTTTTT
TRBV5-1,TRBJ1-2,medium-sized,.,CASSLDGTGYGYTF,TGCGCCAGCAGCTTGGACGGGACTGGCTATGGCTACACCTTC
TRBV6-2/TRBV6-3,TRBJ2-1,.,TRBD2,CASIEPGLAGVDEQFF,TGTGCCAGCATCGAACCGGGACTAGCGGGAGTCGATGAGCAGTTCTTC
TRBV29-1,TRBJ1-1,few,TRBD1,CSVRTGGEAFF,TGCAGCGTCAGGACAGGGGGTGAAGCTTTCTTT
TRBV30,TRBJ1-2,medium-sized,.,CAWSGQSYGYTF,TGTGCCTGGAGCGGGCAGTCCTATGGCTACACCTTC
TRBV28,TRBJ1-6,.,.,CASRQIVGVWVSPLHF,TGTGCCAGCAGACAAATTGTCGGGGTGTGGGTTTCACCCCTCCACTTT
TRBV2,TRBJ1-5,many,.,CASNIQEGAGQPQHF,TGTGCCAGCAATATCCAGGAGGGTGCCGGGCAGCCCCAGCATTTT